This TCR beta chain emerged from a study of T cells in localized non-small cell lung cancer. Study-level findings and limits: Maximal T cell clonality occurred in uninvolved adjacent lung, with tumor ranking below it.

Germline CDR1 is LNHDA and CDR2 is SQIVND (reference sequence). The junction had 11 bases not matched to a gene; V was cut back by 3 bases and J by 3 bases. This CDR3 has 16 residues. Generated by immunoSEQ multiplex PCR, the TCRdb table keeps only in-frame clones and is missing some. The table records about 25,000 clones, more than 85% of them present only once. A word on this clone: Its antigen is unknown.

The input for sequencing was peripheral blood, taken before any cancer treatment. The chain links TRBV19 to TRBJ2-7; TRBD1 matches at 7 bases. This clonotype originated in a man between 40 and 69 years old with stage III squamous cell lung carcinoma. This CDR3 reads CASSIKSPNRGYEQYF. CDR3 nucleotides: TGTGCCAGTAGTATTAAATCCCCAAACAGGGGCTACGAGCAGTACTTC.